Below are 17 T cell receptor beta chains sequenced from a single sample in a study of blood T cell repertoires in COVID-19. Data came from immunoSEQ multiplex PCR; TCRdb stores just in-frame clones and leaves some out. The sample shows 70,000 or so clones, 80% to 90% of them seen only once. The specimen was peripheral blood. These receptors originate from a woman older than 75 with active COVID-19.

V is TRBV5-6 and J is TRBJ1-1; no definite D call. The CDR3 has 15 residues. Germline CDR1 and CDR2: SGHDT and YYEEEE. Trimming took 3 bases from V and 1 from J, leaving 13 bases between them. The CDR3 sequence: CASSYVMRQNTEAFF. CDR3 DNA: TGTGCCAGCAGCTACGTAATGCGGCAGAACACTGAAGCTTTCTTT.

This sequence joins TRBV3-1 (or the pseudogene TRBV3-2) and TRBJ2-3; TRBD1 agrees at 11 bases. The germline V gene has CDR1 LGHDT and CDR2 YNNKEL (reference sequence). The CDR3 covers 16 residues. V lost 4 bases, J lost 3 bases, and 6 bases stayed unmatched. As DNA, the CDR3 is TGTGCCAGCAGCCCCGGGACAGGGGGTATAACAGATACGCAGTATTTT. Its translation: CASSPGTGGITDTQYF.

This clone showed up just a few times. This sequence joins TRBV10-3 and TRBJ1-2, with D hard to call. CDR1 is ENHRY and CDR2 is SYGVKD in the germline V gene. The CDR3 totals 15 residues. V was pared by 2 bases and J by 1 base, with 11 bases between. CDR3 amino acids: CAISEGQVGNYGYTF. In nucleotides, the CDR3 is TGTGCCATCAGTGAGGGTCAGGTCGGTAACTATGGCTACACCTTC.

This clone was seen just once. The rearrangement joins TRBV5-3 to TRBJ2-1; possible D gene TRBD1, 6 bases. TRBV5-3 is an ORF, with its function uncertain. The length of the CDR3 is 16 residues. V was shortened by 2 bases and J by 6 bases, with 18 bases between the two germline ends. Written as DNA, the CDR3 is TGTGCCAGAAGCTTCTCCTCATTTGGGGGCTGCAATGAGCAGTTCTTC. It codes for CARSFSSFGGCNEQFF.

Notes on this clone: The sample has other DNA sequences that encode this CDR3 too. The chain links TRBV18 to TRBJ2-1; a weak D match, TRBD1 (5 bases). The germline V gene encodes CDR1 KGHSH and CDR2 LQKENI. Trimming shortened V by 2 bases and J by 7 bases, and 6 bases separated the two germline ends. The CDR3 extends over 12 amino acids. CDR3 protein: CASSPNRNEQFF. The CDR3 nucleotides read TGTGCCAGCTCACCAAACAGGAATGAGCAGTTCTTC.

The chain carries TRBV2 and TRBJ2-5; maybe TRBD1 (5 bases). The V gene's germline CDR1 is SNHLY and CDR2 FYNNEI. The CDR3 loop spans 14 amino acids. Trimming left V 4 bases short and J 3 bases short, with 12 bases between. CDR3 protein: CASSVGRREETQYF. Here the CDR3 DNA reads TGTGCCAGCAGTGTGGGGCGGAGAGAAGAGACCCAGTACTTC.

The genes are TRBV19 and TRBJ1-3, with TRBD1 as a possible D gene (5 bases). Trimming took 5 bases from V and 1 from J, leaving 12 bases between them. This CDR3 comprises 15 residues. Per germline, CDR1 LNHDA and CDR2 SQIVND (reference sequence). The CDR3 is CASSPIDSSGNTIYF. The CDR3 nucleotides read TGTGCCAGTAGTCCTATCGACAGTTCTGGAAACACCATATATTTT.

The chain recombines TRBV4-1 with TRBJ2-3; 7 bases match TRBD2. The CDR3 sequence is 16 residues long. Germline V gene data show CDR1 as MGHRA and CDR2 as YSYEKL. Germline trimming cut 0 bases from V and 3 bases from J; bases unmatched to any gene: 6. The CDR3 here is CASSQEPGGRTDTQYF. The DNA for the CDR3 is TGCGCCAGCAGCCAAGAGCCGGGAGGTCGAACAGATACGCAGTATTTT.

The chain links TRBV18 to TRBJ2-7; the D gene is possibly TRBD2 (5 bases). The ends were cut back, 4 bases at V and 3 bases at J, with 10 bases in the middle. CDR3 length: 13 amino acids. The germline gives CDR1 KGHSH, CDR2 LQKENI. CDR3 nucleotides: TGTGCCAGCTCACTCAGAGGGTACTACGAGCAGTACTTC. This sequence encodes CASSLRGYYEQYF.

The chain's CDR3 is CASSYLSATYEQYF. As DNA, the CDR3 is TGTGCCAGCAGTTACTTGAGCGCAACCTACGAGCAGTACTTC. V is TRBV6-5 and J is TRBJ2-7; D remains ambiguous. Trimming cost V 1 base and J 2 bases, with 9 bases left between them. Per germline, CDR1 MNHEY and CDR2 SVGAGI. The CDR3 covers 14 residues.

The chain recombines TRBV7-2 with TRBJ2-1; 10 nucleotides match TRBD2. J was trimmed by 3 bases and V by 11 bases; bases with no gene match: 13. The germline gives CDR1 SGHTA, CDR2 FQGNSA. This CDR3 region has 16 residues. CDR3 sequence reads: CALKRGEREGYNEQFF. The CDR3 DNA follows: TGTGCCCTCAAACGTGGTGAGCGGGAGGGCTACAATGAGCAGTTCTTC. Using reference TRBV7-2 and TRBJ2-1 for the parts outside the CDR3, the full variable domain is GAGVSQSPSNKVTEKGKDVELRCDPISGHTALYWYRQSLGQGLEFLIYFQGNSAPDKSGLPSDRFSAERTGGSVSTLTIQRTQQEDSAVYLCALKRGEREGYNEQFFGPGTRLTVL.

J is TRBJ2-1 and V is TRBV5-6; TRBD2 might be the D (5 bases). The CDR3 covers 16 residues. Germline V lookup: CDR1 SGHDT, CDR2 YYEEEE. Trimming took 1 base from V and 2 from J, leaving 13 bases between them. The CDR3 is CASSLNLGEAYNEQFF. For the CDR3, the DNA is TGTGCCAGCAGCTTGAATCTGGGAGAAGCCTACAATGAGCAGTTCTTC.

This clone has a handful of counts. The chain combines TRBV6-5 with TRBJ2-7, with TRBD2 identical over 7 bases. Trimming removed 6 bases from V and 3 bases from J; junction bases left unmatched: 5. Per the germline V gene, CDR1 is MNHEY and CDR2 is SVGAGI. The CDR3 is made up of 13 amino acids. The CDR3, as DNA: TGTGCCAGCAGAGCGGGATCCTTCTACGAGCAGTACTTC. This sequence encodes CASRAGSFYEQYF.

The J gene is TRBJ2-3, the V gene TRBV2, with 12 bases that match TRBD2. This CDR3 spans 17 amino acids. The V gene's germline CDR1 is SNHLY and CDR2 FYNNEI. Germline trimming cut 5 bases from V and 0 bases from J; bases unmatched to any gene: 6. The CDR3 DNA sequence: TGTGCCAGCAGTCTAGGGACTAGCGGGTCGAGCACAGATACGCAGTATTTT. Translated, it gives CASSLGTSGSSTDTQYF.

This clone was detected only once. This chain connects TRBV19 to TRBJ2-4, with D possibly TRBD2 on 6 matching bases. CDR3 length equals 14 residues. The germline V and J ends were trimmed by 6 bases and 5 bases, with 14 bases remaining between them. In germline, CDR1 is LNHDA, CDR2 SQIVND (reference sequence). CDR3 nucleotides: TGTGCCAGTAGAAAAGGTTGGGGGGAAAACATTCAGTACTTC. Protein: CASRKGWGENIQYF.

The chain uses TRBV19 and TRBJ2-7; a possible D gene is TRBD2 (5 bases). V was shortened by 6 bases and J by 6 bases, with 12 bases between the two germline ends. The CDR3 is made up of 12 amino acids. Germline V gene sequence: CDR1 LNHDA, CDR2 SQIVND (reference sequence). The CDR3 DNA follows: TGTGCCAGTAGCGGGAACTCCCCCGAGCAGTACTTC. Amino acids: CASSGNSPEQYF.

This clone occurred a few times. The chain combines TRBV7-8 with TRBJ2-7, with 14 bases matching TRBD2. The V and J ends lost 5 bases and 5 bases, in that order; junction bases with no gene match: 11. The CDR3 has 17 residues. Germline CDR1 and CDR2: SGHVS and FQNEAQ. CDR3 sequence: CASSEGLAGGFRNEQYF. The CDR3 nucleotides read TGTGCCAGCAGCGAAGGACTAGCGGGAGGTTTCCGGAACGAGCAGTACTTC.